This T cell receptor beta chain is from a study of cytomegalovirus exposure and HLA in healthy donors. The study, taken as a whole, reports: Overall, under 200 TCR beta chains were annotated as cytomegalovirus-associated. In a later analysis, HLA-associated TCR beta chains were more clonally expanded than equally common others. From TCR beta sequences, most subjects' HLA-A and HLA-B alleles were reportedly predicted accurately.

This CDR3 has 14 amino acids. CDR1 WSHSY and CDR2 SAAADI come from the germline V gene. J gave up 7 bases and V 4 bases, and 5 bases lay outside the gene matches. Primers for the PCR totalled 60 Vbeta and 13 Jbeta. The repertoire was sequenced with immunoSEQ multiplex PCR; TCRdb's copy has only in-frame clones and lacks some. The profile covers 75,000 to 95,000 clones, with 69% appearing a single time and around 2.5% taken by the ten largest. In the case of this clone: Its antigen is not known.

Sequencing was performed on PBMCs. The rearrangement links TRBV10-2 to TRBJ2-3; 10 bases agree with TRBD1. This clonotype was sampled from a man aged 50-60 years in good health and CMV-seronegative. This chain's CDR3 is CASSVDRGLNTQYF. The CDR3 coding sequence is TGCGCCAGCAGTGTTGACAGGGGGCTAAATACGCAGTATTTT.